The rows below give T cell receptor beta chains drawn from one sample of a study of OX40 agonist ivuxolimab in advanced cancers. The data were produced by immunoSEQ multiplex PCR, yet TCRdb's version contains in-frame clones alone and is incomplete. The table includes about 20,000 clones, 85% to 90% detected once. The material sequenced was CD4+ or CD8+ T cells sorted from blood, taken in a trial of the OX40 agonist ivuxolimab. The receptors here all came from an adult with an advanced solid tumor such as melanoma, head and neck, liver or kidney cancer. Both conserved end residues are part of each CDR3. The D gene is left open where the match is weak. Where a row states a size, it is once, few, many or the class of an expanded clone; other rows omit it.

j_call v_call cdr3_length d_call clone_size cdr3_aa cdr3_nt
TRBJ1-3 TRBV6-5 15 . . CASKLDPFSGNTIYF TGTGCCAGCAAGTTGGACCCCTTCTCTGGAAACACCATATATTTT
TRBJ2-2 TRBV9 16 TRBD2 . CASTAGGSLNTGELFF TGTGCCAGCACCGCGGGGGGCTCATTGAACACCGGGGAGCTGTTTTTT
TRBJ2-7 TRBV18 15 TRBD1 . CASSPSRDSSYEQYF TGTGCCAGCTCACCTTCCCGGGACAGTTCCTACGAGCAGTACTTC
TRBJ2-4 TRBV4-2 13 TRBD2 . CASGGTSGGSQYF TGTGCCAGCGGGGGGACTAGCGGGGGAAGTCAGTACTTC
TRBJ2-7 TRBV11-2 15 TRBD2 . CASSSGVAGLYEQYF TGTGCCAGCAGCTCGGGGGTAGCGGGGCTCTACGAGCAGTACTTC
TRBJ2-4 TRBV10-3 16 . . CAISGGDTLAKNIQYF TGTGCCATCAGTGGGGGCGACACTCTAGCCAAAAACATTCAGTACTTC
TRBJ2-5 TRBV9 14 TRBD1 . CASTRTGGRETQYF TGTGCCAGCACAAGGACAGGGGGCAGAGAGACCCAGTACTTC
TRBJ2-5 TRBV6-1 13 . . CASSDRDSETQYF TGTGCCAGCAGTGACAGGGATTCGGAGACCCAGTACTTC
TRBJ2-1 TRBV7-6 16 TRBD1 . CASSLVSLDRGNEQFF TGTGCCAGCAGCTTAGTTTCCCTGGACAGGGGGAATGAGCAGTTCTTC
TRBJ2-2 TRBV6-4 13 . . CASRGQSTGELFF TGTGCCAGCAGAGGACAGAGCACCGGGGAGCTGTTTTTT
TRBJ2-1 TRBV2 15 TRBD1 . CASIYDRVSYNEQFF TGTGCCAGCATTTACGACAGGGTATCCTACAATGAGCAGTTCTTC
TRBJ2-5 TRBV9 17 TRBD2 . CASSVGQSGGTEETQYF TGTGCCAGCAGCGTAGGGCAAAGCGGGGGGACCGAAGAGACCCAGTACTTC
TRBJ1-3 TRBV7-2 14 . . CASSLDSPGNTIYF TGTGCCAGCAGCTTAGACAGCCCTGGAAACACCATATATTTT
TRBJ2-5 TRBV6-1 15 . . CASSEHARGFETQYF TGTGCCAGCAGTGAACACGCTCGGGGGTTTGAGACCCAGTACTTC
TRBJ1-3 TRBV6-5 15 . few CASRTDGISGNTIYF TGTGCCAGCAGGACAGACGGTATCTCTGGAAACACCATATATTTT
TRBJ1-1 TRBV6-1 14 TRBD1 . CASMVQQGYTEAFF TGTGCCAGCATGGTCCAACAGGGGTACACTGAAGCTTTCTTT
TRBJ2-4 TRBV27 14 . once CASSTSLAKNIQYF TGTGCCAGCAGCACTAGTTTGGCCAAAAACATTCAGTACTTC
TRBJ2-1 TRBV19 15 TRBD2 . CASIGKAGGYNEQFF TGTGCCAGTATAGGAAAGGCGGGAGGTTACAATGAGCAGTTCTTC
TRBJ2-1 TRBV10-2 16 . . CASSLREGFIYNEQFF TGCGCCAGCAGCCTTCGCGAGGGGTTTATCTACAATGAGCAGTTCTTC
TRBJ2-1 TRBV2 13 . . CASSEGIQNEQFF TGTGCCAGCAGTGAGGGGATTCAGAATGAGCAGTTCTTC
TRBJ1-2 TRBV27 16 TRBD1 . CASSPRTGGANHGYTF TGTGCCAGCAGTCCACGGACAGGGGGCGCGAACCATGGCTACACCTTC
TRBJ1-1 TRBV7-9 14 . . CASGSSGGETEAFF TGTGCCAGCGGAAGCAGCGGAGGGGAGACTGAAGCTTTCTTT
TRBJ1-2 TRBV7-2 16 TRBD1 few CASSLGSGTGGYGYTF TGTGCCAGCAGCTTAGGAAGCGGGACAGGGGGCTATGGCTACACCTTC
TRBJ2-7 TRBV9 15 . once CASSVGSDGGSEQYF TGTGCCAGCAGCGTAGGATCAGACGGGGGAAGCGAGCAGTACTTC
TRBJ1-2 TRBV2 12 . few CASKGTPPGYTF TGTGCCAGCAAAGGGACTCCCCCGGGCTACACCTTC
TRBJ1-5 TRBV7-9 16 TRBD1 . CASSSTGGGFNQPQHF TGTGCCAGCAGCTCAACTGGAGGGGGCTTCAATCAGCCCCAGCATTTT
TRBJ1-1 TRBV7-9 18 . . CASSLSRPAAAKNTEAFF TGTGCCAGCAGCTTAAGCCGCCCGGCAGCCGCAAAGAACACTGAAGCTTTCTTT
TRBJ2-7 TRBV11-2 13 . . CASSSGQGNEQYF TGTGCCAGCAGCTCTGGGCAGGGGAACGAGCAGTACTTC
TRBJ2-3 TRBV5-4 16 . . CASSPSSQRVPDTQYF TGTGCCAGCAGCCCGTCGTCCCAGCGGGTACCAGATACGCAGTATTTT
TRBJ2-7 TRBV30 12 TRBD1 . CAWSGQGYEQYF TGTGCCTGGAGCGGACAGGGTTACGAGCAGTACTTC
TRBJ2-3 TRBV2 13 . . CASRGTGPDTQYF TGTGCCAGCAGAGGGACGGGCCCCGATACGCAGTATTTT
TRBJ2-5 TRBV6-5 13 . . CASSPREPGAQYF TGTGCCAGCAGCCCCCGCGAGCCGGGGGCCCAGTACTTC
TRBJ2-7 TRBV5-1 14 . . CASSGRDLSYEQYF TGCGCCAGCAGCGGCCGGGACTTATCCTACGAGCAGTACTTC
TRBJ1-1 TRBV18 16 . . CASSGSAGRQGTEAFF TGTGCCAGCTCAGGTTCGGCTGGCCGGCAGGGGACTGAAGCTTTCTTT
TRBJ2-5 TRBV5-4 15 TRBD2 . CASSWIAGGRETQYF TGTGCCAGCAGCTGGATAGCGGGAGGCCGGGAGACCCAGTACTTC